Sequencing of this TCR beta chain was carried out in a study of read filtering for tumor transcriptome and immune sequencing. This CDR3 contains 14 residues. CDR1 is SGHAT, CDR2 FQNNGV, per germline. Trimming took 5 bases from V and 2 from J; bases not matched to a gene: 4. There are many counts of this clonotype. The antigen remains undetermined. General study results and limits: Approximately 82% of IR-seq clonotypes had a single read, yet these held 3.5% to 4.5% of reads. Dropping single-read clonotypes raised IR-seq and RNA-seq shared-clonotype correlation.

This library used approximately 370 ng RNA and molecular barcoded adaptors spanning alpha/delta and beta/gamma chains. MiXCR, applied by TCRdb to the reads, yields one record per CDR3 protein. The profile shows 94,000 or so distinct CDR3 sequences, approximately 13% of them singletons. Every patient had bone marrow sampled while the disease was active. This chain connects TRBV11-2 to TRBJ2-7, with 9 bases that match TRBD2. Sequenced: a population of CD138-negative cells sorted from bone marrow. The origin of this receptor is a donor aged 40 or over with multiple myeloma. DNA of the CDR3: TGTGCCAGCAGCCCGCGACTAGCGGCCTACGAGCAGTACTTC. It codes for CASSPRLAAYEQYF.